The sequence of this T cell receptor (beta chain) was determined in a study of response to subunit inactivated influenza vaccine. The study's findings and limits: Every seasonal influenza vaccination brings in few new T cells, the authors suggested.

V was cut by 4 bases and J by 9 bases, with 19 bases left in between. Germline V lookup: CDR1 SGHDN, CDR2 FVKESK. The CDR3 covers 15 residues. TCRdb reprocessed the RT-PCR reads via MiXCR and lists one record per CDR3 protein. The table includes some 800,000 distinct CDR3 sequences, 21% detected once. As regards this clonotype: Its antigen is currently unknown.

The chain joins TRBV14 to TRBJ2-1; tentatively, D is TRBD1 (6 bases). The TCR was taken from a man over 45 who received an inactivated influenza vaccine. This material consisted of PBMCs from blood, taken more than 4 days after vaccination. The CDR3 nucleotides read TGTGCCAGCAGCCCAGGGCTGGGGGCGGGCCGTGAGCAGTTCTTC. It codes for CASSPGLGAGREQFF.